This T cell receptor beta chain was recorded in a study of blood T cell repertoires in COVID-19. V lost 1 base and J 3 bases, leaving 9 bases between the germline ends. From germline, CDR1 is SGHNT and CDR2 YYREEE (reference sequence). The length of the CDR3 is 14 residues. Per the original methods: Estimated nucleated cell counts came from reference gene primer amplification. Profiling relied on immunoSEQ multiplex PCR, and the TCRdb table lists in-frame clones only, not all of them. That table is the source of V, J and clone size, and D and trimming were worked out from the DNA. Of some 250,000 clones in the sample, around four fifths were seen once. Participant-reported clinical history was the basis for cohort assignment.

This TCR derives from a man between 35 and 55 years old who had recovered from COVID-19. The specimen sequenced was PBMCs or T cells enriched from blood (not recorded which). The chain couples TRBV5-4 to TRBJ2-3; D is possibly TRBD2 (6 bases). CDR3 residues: CASSLPLATDTQYF. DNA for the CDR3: TGTGCCAGCAGCTTGCCACTAGCTACAGATACGCAGTATTTT.